These T cell receptor beta chains were read from a single sample in a study of T cell repertoires in cytomegalovirus infection. Via MiXCR, TCRdb re-called the reads, giving one row per CDR3 protein. This sample has about 160,000 distinct CDR3 sequences, with roughly 17% found just once. The source material was CD8+ T cells from PBMCs. The receptors here all came from a human donor in good health (CMV status not recorded). Some clones in this sample may be carry-over from other donors' samples. Each CDR3 is given with its conserved first and last residue. The D gene is left open where the match is weak. For some rows the clone size is stated as once, few or many, or as a class when expanded; others skip it.

clone size,D gene,V gene,J gene,CDR3 protein,CDR3 DNA
-,-,TRBV20-1,TRBJ1-3,CSARDGGGYSGNTIYF,TGCAGTGCTAGAGATGGGGGGGGCTACTCTGGAAACACCATATATTTT
few,-,TRBV7-6,TRBJ2-7,CASSLRPAGGYEQYF,TGTGCCAGCAGCTTAAGGCCCGCCGGAGGCTACGAGCAGTACTTC
-,TRBD1,TRBV7-9,TRBJ2-7,CASSGEGTGEPYEQYF,TGTGCCAGCAGCGGAGAGGGGACAGGGGAACCCTACGAGCAGTACTTC
-,TRBD1,TRBV4-3,TRBJ2-7,CASSQVDRGNEQYF,TGCGCCAGCAGCCAAGTTGACAGGGGGAACGAGCAGTACTTC
-,TRBD1,TRBV6-1,TRBJ2-1,CASKVDRGLYNEQFF,TGTGCCAGCAAGGTCGACAGGGGGCTCTACAATGAGCAGTTCTTC
once,TRBD1,TRBV11-3,TRBJ2-1,CASSDMTGRVENEQFF,TGTGCCAGCAGCGATATGACAGGGCGTGTCGAGAATGAGCAGTTCTTC
few,-,TRBV7-8,TRBJ2-7,CASSLDRAYEQYF,TGTGCCAGCAGCTTAGACAGGGCCTACGAGCAGTACTTC
few,-,TRBV7-9,TRBJ1-2,CASSGTQQGSYGYTF,TGTGCCAGCAGCGGAACCCAACAGGGTAGTTATGGCTACACCTTC
medium-sized,-,TRBV7-2,TRBJ2-3,CASSLEGLGTDTQYF,TGTGCCAGCAGCTTAGAAGGGCTAGGCACAGATACGCAGTATTTT
few,-,TRBV28,TRBJ1-1,CASRRRGLKAFF,TGTGCCAGCAGGCGTCGGGGCCTTAAAGCTTTCTTT
few,-,TRBV19,TRBJ1-1,CASRLGANTEAFF,TGTGCCAGCAGACTGGGGGCAAACACTGAAGCTTTCTTT
few,TRBD2,TRBV6-2/TRBV6-3,TRBJ2-7,CASSYGLALYEQYF,TGTGCCAGCAGTTACGGACTAGCCCTCTACGAGCAGTACTTC
few,TRBD1,TRBV7-2,TRBJ2-1,CASSFPGQLGEQFF,TGTGCCAGCAGCTTTCCGGGACAGCTCGGTGAGCAGTTCTTC
few,-,TRBV11-2,TRBJ1-2,CASSLDILRGGRPVGYTF,TGTGCCAGCAGCTTAGATATCCTCCGGGGGGGACGGCCTGTTGGCTACACCTTC
-,-,TRBV6-2/TRBV6-3,TRBJ2-7,CASCQGYEQYF,TGTGCCAGCTGTCAAGGATACGAGCAGTACTTC
few,-,TRBV7-2,TRBJ2-7,CASSLGTATYEQYF,TGTGCCAGCAGCTTAGGGACGGCCACCTACGAGCAGTACTTC
many,TRBD2,TRBV7-2,TRBJ2-7,CASSPGGGNEQYF,TGTGCCAGCAGCCCGGGAGGCGGGAATGAGCAGTACTTC
many,-,TRBV4-3,TRBJ2-7,CASSQTALGPYEQYF,TGCGCCAGCAGCCAAACTGCGTTAGGCCCCTACGAGCAGTACTTC
-,-,TRBV7-2,TRBJ1-1,CASSPRRGNTEAFF,TGTGCCAGCAGCCCTAGACGGGGGAACACTGAAGCTTTCTTT
few,TRBD1,TRBV28,TRBJ2-5,CASTPDRGRGETQYF,TGTGCCAGCACCCCCGACAGGGGGCGAGGAGAGACCCAGTACTTC
-,-,TRBV7-8,TRBJ2-2,CASLDRELFF,TGTGCCAGCCTTGACCGGGAGCTGTTTTTT
-,-,TRBV20-1,TRBJ2-1,CSPLRGLAYNEQFF,TGCAGCCCCTTGAGGGGGTTGGCCTACAATGAGCAGTTCTTC
few,-,TRBV7-2,TRBJ2-5,CASSLALEGLETQYF,TGTGCCAGCAGCTTAGCGCTAGAGGGTTTGGAGACCCAGTACTTC
few,-,TRBV7-6,TRBJ1-1,CASSLALLGDTEAFF,TGTGCCAGCAGCTTAGCTCTATTGGGAGACACTGAAGCTTTCTTT
few,TRBD1,TRBV7-2,TRBJ1-1,CATRKQGSRANTEAFF,TGTGCCACCCGTAAACAGGGGTCCCGGGCCAACACTGAAGCTTTCTTT
-,TRBD1,TRBV11-2,TRBJ2-1,CASSPHDRDEQFF,TGTGCCAGCAGCCCTCACGACAGGGATGAGCAGTTCTTC
-,TRBD1,TRBV7-6,TRBJ2-7,CASSYRGPNEQYF,TGTGCCAGCAGCTACAGGGGACCCAACGAGCAGTACTTC
-,-,TRBV20-1,TRBJ2-1,CSARDTLPASGFF,TGCAGTGCTAGAGATACCCTTCCAGCGTCGGGGTTCTTC
few,-,TRBV25-1,TRBJ2-7,CASSVGDYEQYF,TGTGCCAGCAGTGTTGGGGACTACGAGCAGTACTTC
few,-,TRBV2,TRBJ2-1,CASTRADEQFF,TGTGCCAGCACTAGAGCGGATGAGCAGTTCTTC
-,TRBD2,TRBV7-2,TRBJ2-3,CASRAGGPVGTDTQYF,TGTGCCAGCAGGGCGGGGGGGCCAGTCGGCACAGATACGCAGTATTTT
many,-,TRBV5-6,TRBJ2-7,CASSPGSGPYEQYF,TGTGCCAGCAGCCCCGGGAGCGGACCCTACGAGCAGTACTTC
few,-,TRBV11-2,TRBJ1-1,CASSLDTEAFF,TGTGCCAGCAGCTTAGACACTGAAGCTTTCTTT
-,TRBD2,TRBV15,TRBJ2-1,CATSPREDNEQFF,TGTGCCACCAGCCCGCGGGAGGACAATGAGCAGTTCTTC
-,TRBD1,TRBV12-3/TRBV12-4,TRBJ1-1,CASSPGTGGTEAFF,TGTGCCAGCAGTCCCGGGACAGGGGGCACTGAAGCTTTCTTT
few,-,TRBV5-1,TRBJ2-3,CASSLYAESTDTQYF,TGCGCCAGCAGCTTGTACGCGGAGAGCACAGATACGCAGTATTTT
-,-,TRBV3-1,TRBJ2-1,CASSQAHGRTDEQFF,TGTGCCAGCAGCCAAGCTCACGGTCGTACAGATGAGCAGTTCTTC
few,TRBD1,TRBV12-5,TRBJ2-1,CASRGTGGRSYNEQFF,TGTGCTAGTCGGGGGACAGGGGGAAGGTCCTACAATGAGCAGTTCTTC
few,TRBD1,TRBV5-5,TRBJ2-1,CASTMGTGHLEQFF,TGTGCCAGCACCATGGGGACAGGCCATCTAGAGCAGTTCTTC
few,-,TRBV7-2,TRBJ2-7,CASSLELAVGYEQYF,TGTGCCAGCAGCTTAGAACTAGCTGTAGGGTACGAGCAGTACTTC
-,-,TRBV19,TRBJ2-1,CAASVGGTYNEQFF,TGTGCCGCGAGCGTGGGCGGGACCTACAATGAGCAGTTCTTC
-,TRBD1,TRBV7-9,TRBJ1-1,CASSSTIDRGNTEAFF,TGTGCCAGCAGCTCCACAATAGACAGGGGGAACACTGAAGCTTTCTTT
-,-,TRBV25-1,TRBJ2-3,CASSDIGSTDTQYF,TGTGCCAGCAGTGATATCGGAAGCACAGATACGCAGTATTTT
-,TRBD1,TRBV7-9,TRBJ2-5,CASSPDRGRETQYF,TGTGCCAGCAGCCCCGACAGGGGGCGAGAGACCCAGTACTTC
few,TRBD2,TRBV28,TRBJ2-1,CASSLPTRGGHNEQFF,TGTGCCAGCAGTCTCCCTACTCGCGGGGGACACAATGAGCAGTTCTTC
-,TRBD1,TRBV7-9,TRBJ1-5,CASSTYRGAGPQHF,TGTGCCAGCAGCACCTACAGGGGTGCTGGGCCCCAGCATTTT
few,TRBD2,TRBV5-4,TRBJ2-2,CASSLKRERTGELFF,TGTGCCAGCAGCTTGAAGCGGGAGAGAACCGGGGAGCTGTTTTTT
-,-,TRBV6-2/TRBV6-3,TRBJ2-1,CASSRDLDNEQFF,TGTGCCAGCAGCCGGGACCTCGACAATGAGCAGTTCTTC
-,TRBD2,TRBV6-2/TRBV6-3,TRBJ2-7,CASSITGGGRNEQYF,TGTGCCAGCAGTATCACCGGCGGGGGGCGCAACGAGCAGTACTTC
few,TRBD2,TRBV11-2,TRBJ2-2,CASSLRSGGAIGELFF,TGTGCCAGCAGCCTACGTTCGGGGGGGGCCATCGGGGAGCTGTTTTTT
few,TRBD2,TRBV10-3,TRBJ2-7,CAIASGSSRNEQYF,TGTGCCATCGCTAGCGGGAGTTCCAGGAACGAGCAGTACTTC
-,-,TRBV6-1,TRBJ1-5,CASSEAMTITGGNQPQHF,TGTGCCAGCAGTGAAGCGATGACAATTACGGGGGGCAATCAGCCCCAGCATTTT
-,-,TRBV7-2,TRBJ2-7,CASSPGLRAEQYF,TGTGCCAGCAGCCCGGGACTCCGAGCCGAGCAGTACTTC
-,-,TRBV19,TRBJ1-1,CASSNLEGRYTEAFF,TGTGCCAGTAGTAACCTGGAGGGGCGTTACACTGAAGCTTTCTTT
few,-,TRBV7-9,TRBJ2-4,CASSPLLAGAKNIQYF,TGTGCCAGCAGCCCGCTTTTGGCTGGGGCCAAAAACATTCAGTACTTC
-,-,TRBV19,TRBJ2-7,CASSIAGPYEQYF,TGTGCCAGTAGTATTGCGGGACCCTACGAGCAGTACTTC
-,TRBD1,TRBV27,TRBJ1-2,CASSPEGGQATRVYGYTF,TGTGCCAGCAGTCCTGAGGGGGGACAGGCAACGCGGGTCTATGGCTACACCTTC
-,TRBD2,TRBV7-6,TRBJ2-7,CASSLAGPSGKDEQYF,TGTGCCAGCAGCTTAGCGGGTCCTAGCGGGAAGGACGAGCAGTACTTC
many,-,TRBV28,TRBJ1-2,CASSLEGNYGYTF,TGTGCCAGCAGTCTTGAGGGGAACTATGGCTACACCTTC
-,TRBD2,TRBV7-8,TRBJ2-7,CASSSTSGGTYEQYF,TGTGCCAGCAGCTCGACTAGCGGGGGAACCTACGAGCAGTACTTC